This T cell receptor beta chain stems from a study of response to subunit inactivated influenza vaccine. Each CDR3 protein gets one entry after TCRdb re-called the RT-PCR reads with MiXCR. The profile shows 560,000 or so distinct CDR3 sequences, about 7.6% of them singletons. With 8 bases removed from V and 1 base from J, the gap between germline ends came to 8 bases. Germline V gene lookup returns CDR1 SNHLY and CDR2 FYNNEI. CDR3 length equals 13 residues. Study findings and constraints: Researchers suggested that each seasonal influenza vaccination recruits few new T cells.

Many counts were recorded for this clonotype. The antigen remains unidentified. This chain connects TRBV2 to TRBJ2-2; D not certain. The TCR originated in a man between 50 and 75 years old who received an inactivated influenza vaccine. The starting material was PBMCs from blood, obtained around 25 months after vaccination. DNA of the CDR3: TGTGCCAGCCGCAACGGGAACACCGGGGAGCTGTTTTTT. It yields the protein CASRNGNTGELFF.